The 18 T cell receptor beta chains below come from one sample, sequenced in a study of metastatic and nonmetastatic thyroid tumors. Each patient came to thyroid surgery without any prior treatment (of any kind). TCRdb re-clonotyped the PCR reads through MiXCR. The sample consists of 6,000 to 8,000 clones, approximately 30% of them appearing once. Source material: adjacent normal tissue. All receptors derive from a female donor with papillary thyroid cancer or a benign thyroid nodule (not recorded which). Some clones in this sample may be carry-over from other donors' samples.

The sample holds one count of this clone. The CDR3 bases are TGCGCCAGCAGCTTGGAGGGGACCGACTATGGCTACACCTTC. As protein: CASSLEGTDYGYTF. The rearrangement uses TRBV5-1 and TRBJ1-2, with TRBD1 as a possible D gene (5 bases). The CDR3 runs 14 residues. With 0 bases removed from V and 3 bases from J, the gap between germline ends came to 9 bases. Germline values: CDR1 SGHRS, CDR2 YFSETQ.

This chain links TRBV2 with TRBJ1-2, with 8 bases that match TRBD1. The CDR3 is 15 residues long. The germline V gene has CDR1 SNHLY and CDR2 FYNNEI. The V segment lost 6 bases and the J segment 4 bases; nucleotides outside the gene matches: 10. The chain's CDR3 is CASSGQGAQAYGYTF. CDR3 bases: TGTGCCAGCAGCGGACAGGGTGCGCAAGCCTATGGCTACACCTTC.

This clone appeared once. Germline and junction disagree at one end, which may indicate a read error. J is TRBJ2-7 and V is TRBV5-1; 16 positions agree with TRBD2. Germline-derived CDR1 and CDR2 are SGHRS and YFSETQ. This CDR3 has 18 amino acids. The CDR3 spells CASSPGTSGRASPYEQYF. CDR3 bases: TGCGCCAGCAGCCCGGGGACTAGCGGGAGGGCCTCCCCCTATGAGCAGTACTTC.

This clone is deemed medium-sized (0.01 to 0.1%). This chain uses TRBV2 with TRBJ1-6, with 9 bases matching TRBD1. V shed 8 bases and J 5 bases; nucleotides not matched to a gene: 7. Germline V gives CDR1 SNHLY, CDR2 FYNNEI. The CDR3 covers 15 residues. CDR3 amino acids: CASRDRELDNSPLHF. The CDR3 nucleotides are TGTGCCAGCCGGGACAGGGAACTAGATAATTCACCCCTCCACTTT.

The table lists this clone with a few counts. The chain has TRBV6-5 and TRBJ2-5, with unresolved D. V was pared by 0 bases and J by 4 bases, with 15 bases between. Germline CDR1 reads MNHEY; CDR2 reads SVGAGI. The CDR3 sequence is 16 residues long. This chain's CDR3 is CASSYSGGAPRETQYF. In nucleotides, the CDR3 is TGTGCCAGCAGTTACTCAGGTGGAGCCCCTCGAGAGACCCAGTACTTC.

By proportion, this clone is large. The chain carries TRBV20-1 and TRBJ1-2, with D perhaps TRBD1 (5 bases). Between the trimmed V and J ends, which lost 1 base and 5 bases, there was a span of 20 bases. The CDR3 totals 16 residues. Germline V gives CDR1 DFQATT, CDR2 SNEGSKA (reference sequence). The CDR3 is CSARGDLVGAIYGYTF. The CDR3 nucleotides read TGCAGTGCTAGAGGGGACCTCGTTGGGGCTATATATGGCTACACCTTC.

V usage is TRBV5-8 and J usage is TRBJ2-1, with a possible D match to TRBD1 (5 bases). The J call may be faulty, since TRBJ2-7 better matches the DNA end. CDR1 and CDR2 (germline): SGHTS, YDEGEE. This CDR3 is 13 amino acids long. The CDR3 protein is CASSIGDTYEQYF. DNA for the CDR3: TGTGCCAGCAGCATAGGGGATACCTACGAGCAGTACTTC.

V and J are TRBV2 and TRBJ2-2; 7 bases map to TRBD2. V was clipped by 2 bases and J by 0 bases; unmatched bases: 12. The CDR3 loop spans 19 amino acids. The V gene's germline CDR1 is SNHLY and CDR2 FYNNEI. This chain's CDR3 is CASSEPALTLAANTGELFF. CDR3 DNA sequence: TGTGCCAGCAGTGAACCCGCTTTAACCCTAGCGGCGAACACCGGGGAGCTGTTTTTT.

This clone was seen repeatedly, ten times or more. The rearrangement uses TRBV11-2 and TRBJ2-1; D is tentatively TRBD1 or TRBD2 (5 bases each). Germline values: CDR1 SGHAT, CDR2 FQNNGV. V shed 5 bases and J shed 4 bases, with 24 bases lying between them. This CDR3 comprises 18 residues. CDR3 region: CASSEGPRLGRIYNEQFF. In DNA, the CDR3 is TGTGCCAGCAGCGAAGGCCCCAGGTTGGGACGAATTTACAATGAGCAGTTCTTC.

This clone was seen a handful of times. The chain joins TRBV6-1 to TRBJ2-5; no clear D. Germline values: CDR1 MNHNS, CDR2 SASEGT. The CDR3 has 14 amino acids. V lost 1 base, J lost 5 bases, and 11 bases lay in between. The CDR3 sequence: CASSEEWVSETQYF. The CDR3 region has the DNA TGTGCCAGCAGTGAAGAGTGGGTTTCTGAGACCCAGTACTTC.

By sample fraction, this clone is medium-sized. The chain is built from TRBV2 and TRBJ1-6; TRBD1 aligns across 8 bases. CDR3 length: 13 residues. Losses at the gene ends were 11 bases for V and 6 bases for J; bases not matched to a gene: 6. The germline CDR1 and CDR2 sequences are SNHLY and FYNNEI. The CDR3 loop reads CAGQGAVNSPLHF. The DNA of the CDR3 is TGTGCCGGCCAGGGGGCAGTTAATTCACCCCTCCACTTT.

This clone was counted only a few times. The chain recombines TRBV11-3 with TRBJ2-2; TRBD1 matches 8 bases. Losses at the gene ends were 1 base for V and 9 bases for J; bases not matched to a gene: 4. The germline CDR1 and CDR2 sequences are SGHNT and YENEEA. There are 14 residues in the CDR3. The CDR3 nucleotides are TGTGCCAGCAGCTTAGCACAGGGGGTCCGGGAGCTGTTTTTT. Encoded protein: CASSLAQGVRELFF.

J is TRBJ2-7 and V is TRBV7-9; D ambiguous. The CDR3 loop spans 13 amino acids. Trimming shortened V by 0 bases and J by 0 bases, and 3 bases separated the two germline ends. CDR1 SEHNR and CDR2 FQNEAQ come from the germline V gene (reference sequence). The CDR3 DNA reads as TGTGCCAGCAGCTTAGCGGGCTCCTACGAGCAGTACTTC. Translation gives CASSLAGSYEQYF. The full variable domain, in which reference TRBV7-9 and TRBJ2-7 provide the parts outside the CDR3, is DTGVSQNPRHKITKRGQNVTFRCDPISEHNRLYWYRQTLGQGPEFLTYFQNEAQLEKSRLLSDRFSAERPKGSFSTLEIQRTEQGDSAMYLCASSLAGSYEQYFGPGTRLTVT.

V gene TRBV28 combines with J gene TRBJ1-6; D ambiguous. Germline V CDR1 and CDR2: MDHEN, SYDVKM. The CDR3 consists of 12 residues. V dropped 3 bases and J dropped 9 bases, with 6 bases sitting between them. The DNA of the CDR3 is TGTGCCAGCAGTTTTCAGACTTCACCCCTCCACTTT. It translates to CASSFQTSPLHF.

The table lists this clone with a few counts. The genes are TRBV5-1 and TRBJ1-2; D may be TRBD1 (5 bases). The V gene lost 4 bases and the J gene lost 5 bases, with 15 bases spanning the gap. Germline V gene sequence: CDR1 SGHRS, CDR2 YFSETQ. The CDR3 contains 14 residues. The CDR3 nucleotides are TGCGCCAGCAGCCCGGGGACGGGTCTTTATGGCTACACCTTC. It is translated as CASSPGTGLYGYTF.

J is TRBJ1-2 and V is TRBV20-1; the D is unclear. Trimming removed 0 bases from V and 8 bases from J, with 16 bases in between. Germline V gene data show CDR1 as DFQATT and CDR2 as SNEGSKA (reference sequence). The CDR3 extends over 14 amino acids. CDR3 bases: TGCAGTGCTAGAGATCAAGGCTGGGCGGGAGGCTACACCTTC. It yields the protein CSARDQGWAGGYTF.

This clone was detected once. The CDR3, as DNA: TGCAGTGCTACTGGACATTCAGGGGTGTCCGACAATGAGCAGTTCTTC. Translating it yields CSATGHSGVSDNEQFF. The chain employs TRBV20-1 and TRBJ2-1; weak D call: TRBD1 (6 bases). CDR3 length: 16 residues. Germline V CDR1 and CDR2: DFQATT, SNEGSKA (reference sequence). The V and J ends lost 4 bases and 5 bases respectively, with 21 bases between them.

This CDR3 reads CASSYVKNTEAFF. The CDR3 DNA follows: TGTGCCAGCAGTTACGTGAAGAACACTGAAGCTTTCTTT. The chain couples TRBV6-5 to TRBJ1-1; D gene ambiguous. The V gene's germline CDR1 is MNHEY and CDR2 SVGAGI. CDR3 length: 13 amino acids. Trimming removed 2 bases from V and 1 base from J, with 5 bases in between.